Many counts were recorded for the clone carrying this T cell receptor (beta chain). These data come from a study of T cells in Graves' hyperthyroidism and ophthalmopathy. RNA transcripts were the template for amplifying TCR beta CDR3 regions. In the first-round RT-PCR of the TCR CDR3, the HTBI primer set was used. One entry per CDR3 protein results from TCRdb running MiXCR on the multiplex PCR reads. The sample includes under 350,000 distinct CDR3 sequences, roughly 13% seen only once; the top ten take 34%. The CDR3 is 12 residues long. V lost 5 bases and J 6 bases, leaving 8 bases between the germline ends. Germline-derived CDR1 and CDR2 are MNHNS and SASEGT. The diagnostic basis comprised clinical symptoms, serum thyroxine and TRAb, thyroid ultrasound and orbital computed tomography.

The chain combines TRBV6-1 with TRBJ1-5; D is uncertain. The clonotype was recovered from a woman in her forties with Graves' ophthalmopathy. Sequences were obtained from blood. CDR3 sequence: CASSRIGQPQHF. CDR3 in DNA: TGTGCCAGCAGTAGGATCGGTCAGCCCCAGCATTTT.